The rows below give T cell receptor beta chains drawn from one sample of a study of shared clonotypes between healthy human individuals. Generated by immunoSEQ multiplex PCR, the TCRdb table keeps only in-frame clones and is missing some. Of hundreds of thousands of clones listed, less than 96% are singletons. Input material: naive CD4+ T cells sorted from blood. These receptors were collected from a woman in her twenties or thirties in good health. CDR3s include the opening cysteine and the closing phenylalanine or tryptophan. The D gene is left open where the match is weak. Clone size, where shown, is once, few, many, or a class for clones that have expanded.

j_gene,v_gene,d_gene,abundance,CDR3nt,CDR3aa
TRBJ2-7,TRBV7-9,NA,NA,TGTGCCAGCAGCCAACGGATAGCGGTCTCCTACGAGCAGTACTTC,CASSQRIAVSYEQYF
TRBJ2-7,TRBV7-9,NA,NA,TGTGCCAGCAGCCCCCGGGACCCCTCAGCCTACGAGCAGTACTTC,CASSPRDPSAYEQYF
TRBJ2-1,TRBV18,NA,NA,TGTGCCAGCTCCCCCGACCCTCTAGCGTATGAGCAGTTCTTC,CASSPDPLAYEQFF
TRBJ2-1,TRBV7-7,TRBD2,NA,TGTGCCAGCAGCTTAGTGGTGGGAGGGCCTTACAATGAGCAGTTCTTC,CASSLVVGGPYNEQFF
TRBJ2-1,TRBV7-7,TRBD2,NA,TGTGCCAGCAGCTTAGGACTAGCGGGAGCATCGAATGAGCAGTTCTTC,CASSLGLAGASNEQFF
TRBJ2-7,TRBV10-2,TRBD2,once,TGCGCCAGCAGGGGGTTAGCGGGAGAGGAGCAGTACTTC,CASRGLAGEEQYF
TRBJ2-1,TRBV15,TRBD2,once,TGTGCCACCAGCAAAGGGACCGCGGGAGGAGCCTACAATGAGCAGTTCTTC,CATSKGTAGGAYNEQFF
TRBJ2-3,TRBV11-2,TRBD2,NA,TGTGCCAGCAGCTCGTGGGAGGGTACGCAGTATTTT,CASSSWEGTQYF
TRBJ2-3,TRBV7-9,TRBD2,NA,TGTGCCAGCAGCTTACGGAGCGGGAGGCAGGGACGGACAGATACGCAGTATTTT,CASSLRSGRQGRTDTQYF
TRBJ2-1,TRBV6-4,TRBD2,NA,TGTGCCAGCAGTGACGGACTAGTCATGGCCTACAATGAGCAGTTCTTC,CASSDGLVMAYNEQFF
TRBJ2-3,TRBV2,NA,NA,TGTGCCAGCAGTGCTTTACAGGGTGGGACAGATACGCAGTATTTT,CASSALQGGTDTQYF
TRBJ2-7,TRBV13,NA,NA,TGTGCCAGCAGCCAAGGGATTCAGCAGTACTTC,CASSQGIQQYF
TRBJ1-5,TRBV18,NA,NA,TGTGCCAGCTCACCAGGACCGGACGATCAGCCCCAGCATTTT,CASSPGPDDQPQHF
TRBJ2-1,TRBV5-1,TRBD2,NA,TGCGCCAGCAGCCCGGGCGGGGGGAGCAGGTACAATGAGCAGTTCTTC,CASSPGGGSRYNEQFF
TRBJ2-1,TRBV6-6,TRBD2,NA,TGTGCCAGCAGTTATGAGGCTAGCGGATACAATGAGCAGTTCTTC,CASSYEASGYNEQFF
TRBJ2-7,TRBV6-1,TRBD2,NA,TGTGCCAGCAGGCCCCCGGGAGGGTTCTCCTACGAGCAGTACTTC,CASRPPGGFSYEQYF
TRBJ1-1,TRBV11-2,NA,few,TGTGCCAGCAGCTTGAAAAGGGACCCTGAAGCTTTCTTT,CASSLKRDPEAFF
TRBJ2-2,TRBV19,TRBD2,once,TGTGCCAGTACCCAGACTAGCGGGAGGCTGAACACCGGGGAGCTGTTTTTT,CASTQTSGRLNTGELFF
TRBJ1-4,TRBV30,TRBD1,NA,TGTGCCTGGAGTGCGCAGGGGGCTGTCGGTGAAAAACTGTTTTTT,CAWSAQGAVGEKLFF
TRBJ1-4,TRBV5-4,TRBD1,NA,TGTGCCAGCAGCTTGGACAGGGGCTCTAATGAAAAACTGTTTTTT,CASSLDRGSNEKLFF
TRBJ2-5,TRBV5-1,NA,NA,TGCGCCAGCAGCTTGGAGCAGGGAGAAGAGACCCAGTACTTC,CASSLEQGEETQYF
TRBJ2-5,TRBV28,TRBD1,NA,TGTGCCAGCAGCGAACAGGGGGCGGGAGAGACCCAGTACTTC,CASSEQGAGETQYF
TRBJ2-1,TRBV7-3,TRBD1,NA,TGTGCCAGCAGCTCGGGACAGGGATTTGGTGAGCAGTTCTTC,CASSSGQGFGEQFF
TRBJ2-3,TRBV7-8,NA,NA,TGTGCCAGCAGCCACTCGCGGGTTCGGCGGCTCACAGATACGCAGTATTTT,CASSHSRVRRLTDTQYF
TRBJ2-7,TRBV6-5,TRBD1,once,TGTGCCAGCAGTTACGGGGGACAGGAGCTCTACGAGCAGTACTTC,CASSYGGQELYEQYF
TRBJ1-2,TRBV5-4,NA,NA,TGTGCCAGCAGCCGCTTGGGTGCGAAAGGCTACACCTTC,CASSRLGAKGYTF
TRBJ2-5,TRBV11-1,NA,NA,TGTGCCAGCAGCTTAGCCGGGGAGACCCAGTACTTC,CASSLAGETQYF
TRBJ2-7,TRBV2,NA,NA,TGTGCCAGCAGTCCATTCGGACCCGCGAACGAGCAGTACTTC,CASSPFGPANEQYF
TRBJ2-2,TRBV7-2,TRBD1,once,TGTGCCAGCAGACTACAGGGGTCCCTCCCCGGGGAGCTGTTTTTT,CASRLQGSLPGELFF
TRBJ1-1,TRBV18,NA,NA,TGTGCCAGCTCATTGCCAGGGGATCGCACTGAAGCTTTCTTT,CASSLPGDRTEAFF
TRBJ1-4,TRBV29-1,TRBD1,once,TGCAGCGTATCCGGGACAGAGGGACAAAAACTGTTTTTT,CSVSGTEGQKLFF
TRBJ2-1,TRBV28,TRBD1,NA,TGTGCCAGCTTGCGAGGACAGGTATACAATGAGCAGTTCTTC,CASLRGQVYNEQFF
TRBJ1-1,TRBV29-1,TRBD1,once,TGCAGCGTCAACAGGGGGCCAAGCACTGAAGCTTTCTTT,CSVNRGPSTEAFF
TRBJ1-5,TRBV19,TRBD1,NA,TGTGCCAGTAGTATCCGGGACAGGGGTGGCAATCAGCCCCAGCATTTT,CASSIRDRGGNQPQHF
TRBJ2-1,TRBV19,TRBD2,NA,TGTGCCAGTCGATCCGGGACTAAGATAGATGAGCAGTTCTTC,CASRSGTKIDEQFF
TRBJ2-7,TRBV18,NA,NA,TGTGCCAGCTCACCAGGCGGGCAGAGCTCCTACGAGCAGTACTTC,CASSPGGQSSYEQYF
TRBJ1-1,TRBV19,NA,NA,TGTGCCAGTAGTCGGCCCAACTGGGAAGCTTTCTTT,CASSRPNWEAFF
TRBJ2-2,TRBV5-1,TRBD1,NA,TGCGCCAGCAGCGTCGTTACGGGACAGGGTTCGAACACCGGGGAGCTGTTTTTT,CASSVVTGQGSNTGELFF
TRBJ1-2,TRBV5-1,TRBD1,NA,TGCGCCAGCAGCTTGGTAGGACAGGGTATGGACTATGGCTACACCTTC,CASSLVGQGMDYGYTF
TRBJ2-3,TRBV10-3,NA,once,TGTGCCATCAGTGGTGGGGGGACAGTGGGAGATACGCAGTATTTT,CAISGGGTVGDTQYF
TRBJ2-7,TRBV28,NA,NA,TGTGCCAGCAGTCATCACTACGAGCAGTACTTC,CASSHHYEQYF